The sequence of this TCR beta chain was determined in a study of cytomegalovirus exposure and HLA in healthy donors (dated by TCRdb to the late 2010s). Describing the broader study: An earlier analysis of several hundred of the donors reported roughly 300 Gb of sequence data and about 120 million unique TCR beta sequences obtained from about 180 million T cells. An early release that covered around 590 HLA-typed donors contained about 290 gigabases of sequencing data and tens of millions of unique TCR sequences. Among the approximately 420 genotyped donors, about 85% belonged to the genetic ancestry cluster associated with self-reported Caucasian donors. The aim of the study was to test whether cataloging public T cell receptors could identify signatures of past pathogen exposure. The study used immunosequencing to profile the T cell repertoires of approximately 640 subjects and linked those repertoires to cytomegalovirus serostatus. Along with the roughly 700-subject first cohort, a separate validation cohort of over a hundred different subjects was used. The study combined high-throughput TCR immunosequencing, statistical association of individual TCRs with disease status, and machine learning to predict cytomegalovirus infection status. A later analysis re-examined previously published TCR beta repertoires from just over 650 donors and added high-resolution HLA genotyping to investigate patterns of TCR occurrence. Rather than using new phenotypic data, the later analysis identified candidate immune exposures from TCR beta sequences and from how often those sequences occurred across donors. An earlier analysis of several hundred of the donors used high-throughput TCR beta sequencing to judge whether each TCR beta V gene segment behaved as functional or pseudogenic. Alongside the repertoire data, information on donor age, sex, ethnicity and CMV serostatus was compiled. In a later genetic analysis, genome-wide SNP genotypes for about three fifths of the roughly 670 donors were used, and that subset was treated as a discovery cohort. All discovery cohort repertoires had been generated using a single sequencing platform. HLA typing covered class I and class II loci at four-digit resolution. Typing coverage differed by locus: A, B, C, DRB1 and DQB1 were typed in roughly 620-640 donors, DQA1 in about 550, DPA1 in 600 to 610, and DPB1 in roughly 450. Because of strong linkage in the cohort, a handful of DR-DQ haplotypes were treated as single units for association and clustering. On average, roughly 250,000 unique TCR beta nucleotide sequences were sequenced per donor among a few hundred genotyped donors of the cohort, with 15% to 20% of those sequences being non-productive.

The cohort was made up of roughly 670 healthy bone marrow donors. At the time of sampling, every cohort member was nominally healthy, though immune exposures that went unrecorded were likely present. The donor was CMV seropositive and belonged to the group of around 300 seropositive cohort members. A peripheral blood sample was provided by each donor, and peripheral blood mononuclear cells were used for TCR beta sequencing. The Qiagen DNeasy Blood Extraction Kit was used to extract genomic DNA from the blood cell samples. Only a few counts were recorded for this clone. No cognate antigen has been identified for it. The input lacks base qualities; no much larger clone sits a single base away. The library was prepared using the immunoSEQ multiplex PCR assay. For the multiplex PCR, a mixture combining 60 forward primers for TCR Vbeta segments and 13 reverse primers for TCR Jbeta segments was used. A multiplex PCR assay on genomic DNA amplified the CDR3 region of rearranged TCR beta genes. The amplified TCR beta libraries were sequenced on the Illumina HiSeq System as 87-base-pair reads. Under the source paper's analysis protocol: A later analysis tallied 80 million to 95 million unique TCR beta chains across the 666 repertoires, and about 10 million of those chains were shared by two or more donors. To remove PCR and sequencing errors, raw reads were error-corrected and collapsed into unique sequences using a nearest-neighbor algorithm that merged closely related sequences. To assign V, D and J gene segments, CDR3 sequences were aligned to IMGT reference sequences. For a sequence to be retained, at least a six-nucleotide match to both a V gene segment and a J gene segment was required. Rearrangements were called productive when the CDR3 lacked stop codons and stayed in frame with V and J; all others were non-productive. Following IMGT convention, CDR3 was defined as the stretch from the second conserved V-encoded cysteine to the conserved J-encoded phenylalanine. Sequences without an unambiguous match to a single V gene segment were excluded from the earlier analysis of almost 600 of the donors. An earlier analysis of approximately 590 of the donors called V segments functional above 56.7% productive rearrangements and segregating when the between-donor standard deviation exceeded 5%. A statistical classification framework was built for diagnosing cytomegalovirus status from the catalog of TCR beta chain sequences. In a later analysis, TCR nucleotide sequences were compared against IMGT/GENE-DB human TR gene sequences so that V and J genes could be assigned. In a later analysis, CDR3 sequences and most-parsimonious VDJ recombination scenarios were assigned using the TCRdist pipeline. In a later analysis, each TCR beta chain was defined by its CDR3 amino acid sequence together with its V-gene family, and reads without a unique V-gene family were excluded. In a later analysis, approximately 640 highly shared, low-generation-probability nucleotide sequences were removed to address suspected cross-contamination and a sequencing artifact. For each public chain, a later analysis derived a clonal expansion index from normalized ranks of inferred template counts within each repertoire. A later analysis computed generation probabilities with a VDJ recombination model fitted to out-of-frame rearrangements, and checked the results against IGoR. In a later analysis, hypergeometric tests were used to score TCR-TCR, TCR-HLA and TCR-CMV co-occurrence, with a repertoire-size bias correction applied to TCR pairs. False discovery rates were estimated in a later analysis by permuting HLA or CMV assignments 20 times. In a later analysis, co-occurring TCRs were grouped using DBSCAN, and TCRdist sequence similarity was added for clustering within HLA-allele-positive subsets. Co-occurrence clustering excluded repertoires with fewer than 30,000 or more than 120,000 public chains, plus five with anomalous nucleotide sharing. This immuneACCESS table, as held by TCRdb, lists in-frame sequences with V and J called but not all clones. Of the missing ones, under half trace to an unresolved V gene in checked studies; the others have no known cause. The D gene and trimming were derived from the DNA, and the V and J assignments and clone size from that table. Counted in this sample were 150,000 or so clones; approximately 74% of them appeared once. 4.3% of the sample rests with the top ten.

Here is what the overall study found, with its caveats: In a later genetic analysis, fewer N-insertions in productive TCRs were reported among donors in an Asian-associated ancestry cluster than the 666-donor mean. A cluster of highly shared sequence variants was judged likely to be a technical artifact of the sequencing pipeline. When HLA alleles, especially DR and DQ, strongly co-occurred, TCR associations were difficult to assign to individual alleles. In a later analysis, HLA-associated TCR beta chains showed more clonal expansion and lower generation probabilities than non-associated chains that were equally common. Because HLA typing was unavailable for some donors at each locus, only the typed subset was used in association tests. The classifier was reported to diagnose cytomegalovirus status with high specificity and sensitivity in both the original cohort and the validation cohort. Only TCR beta chains were sequenced in this cohort, and the absence of alpha or paired-chain data limited detectable features. A later genetic analysis associated a missense DCLRE1C variant with V-gene and J-gene trimming of TCR beta chains, and an independent cohort replicated the association. A later analysis reported that several top co-occurrence clusters appeared linked to parvovirus B19, influenza, CMV and Epstein-Barr virus. In a later analysis, around 17,000 TCR beta sequences were associated with specific HLA alleles at a false discovery rate of 0.05. Most TCR sequences were observed very rarely across donors, whereas some public TCRs were present in many individuals. A later analysis found that TCR association rates varied across HLA loci, with DRB1 alleles showing the most associated TCRs and HLA-C alleles the fewest. A further reported finding was that TCR beta sequences accurately predicted the HLA-A and HLA-B alleles for most subjects in the first cohort. A total of around 150 TCR beta chains were listed by the study as associated with cytomegalovirus. The authors suggested that the approach could potentially be generalized to other disease states and immunological phenotypes. Linkage disequilibrium might explain the correlated functional status among segregating V segments, but an unknown experimental factor could not be excluded. Broadly in line with IMGT annotations, most TCR beta V segments showed up in productive rearrangements about 90% or about 30% of the time in an earlier analysis of around 550 of the donors. Sequencing depth was assumed to be roughly uniform across donors in the presence/absence analyses, though that assumption may not hold. CMV serostatus was the only immune exposure information available for the cohort. A later analysis found that most CMV-associated TCR beta chains appeared HLA-restricted, with HLA associations seemingly driven largely by CMV exposure. A few of the identified cytomegalovirus-associated TCR beta chains were confirmed in vitro to be specific for cytomegalovirus antigens. The earlier analysis of approximately 590 of the donors excluded over 15 rarely observed V segments, including chromosome 9 orphons, because counts were too low.

The source material was PBMCs. This receptor was obtained from a man aged 18 to 30 in good health and CMV-seropositive.

The CDR3 amino acid sequence is: CATSRGGDSYEQYF. The nucleotides are TGTGCCACCAGCAGAGGGGGGGACTCCTACGAGCAGTACTTC. The sequence joins TRBV15 to TRBJ2-7, with TRBD2 tentatively as D gene (6 bases match). The CDR3 spans 14 residues, from the cysteine through the phenylalanine. CDR3 DNA only is kept here, 42 bases in frame from base 1. For CDR1 and CDR2, the germline V gene (reference sequence) lists LNHNV and YYDKDF. V loses 1 base of germline sequence and J loses 0 bases, and the interval between the two ends is 7 bases. The full variable domain, completed from the reference TRBV15 and TRBJ2-7 proteins outside the CDR3, reads DAMVIQNPRYQVTQFGKPVTLSCSQTLNHNVMYWYQQKSSQAPKLLFHYYDKDFNNEADTPDNFQSRRPNTSFCFLDIRSPGLGDTAMYLCATSRGGDSYEQYFGPGTRLTVT.